This section outlines one T cell receptor (beta chain) sequence together with its context. Its antigen remains unidentified. These data are taken from a study of cytomegalovirus exposure and HLA in healthy donors. Study background: The use of the same platform for the approximately 130 validation repertoires and the 600 to 800 first-cohort repertoires was reported by a later analysis. Study observations and caveats: A later analysis found first-cohort TCR clusters tended to co-occur in the 120 validation repertoires. The study designated around 150 TCR beta chains cytomegalovirus-associated.

The donors were in the 120-subject validation cohort, distinct from the roughly 600-subject first cohort. This table comes from immunoSEQ multiplex PCR, and its TCRdb copy is limited to in-frame clones, with some not included. This table has roughly 80,000 clones, approximately 95% appearing once. The length of the CDR3 is 13 residues. CDR1 and CDR2 (germline): SGHAT, FQNNGV. Unmatched junction bases numbered 6, after V lost 6 bases and J lost 8 bases. Sequencing was performed on PBMCs. The receptor's source is a woman aged 18-30 years in good health and CMV-seropositive. The V call is TRBV11-2, the J call TRBJ1-2, with TRBD1 matching 10 bases. CDR3 region: CASSLGTGDGYTF. In DNA form, the CDR3 reads TGTGCCAGCAGTCTCGGGACAGGGGACGGCTACACCTTC.